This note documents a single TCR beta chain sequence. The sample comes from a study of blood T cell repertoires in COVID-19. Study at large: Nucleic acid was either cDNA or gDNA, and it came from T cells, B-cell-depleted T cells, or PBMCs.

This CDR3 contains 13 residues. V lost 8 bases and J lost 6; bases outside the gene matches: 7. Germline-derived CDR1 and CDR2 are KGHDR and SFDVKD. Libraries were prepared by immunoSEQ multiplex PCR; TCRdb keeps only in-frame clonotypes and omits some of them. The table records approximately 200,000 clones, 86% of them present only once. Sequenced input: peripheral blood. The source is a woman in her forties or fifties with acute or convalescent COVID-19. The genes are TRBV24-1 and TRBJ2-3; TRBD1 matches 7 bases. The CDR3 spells CATKEGAWDTQYF. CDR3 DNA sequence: TGTGCCACCAAAGAGGGGGCCTGGGATACGCAGTATTTT.